The entry below gives a single T cell receptor (beta chain) sequence along with its context. Its antigen is not known. The data were obtained in a study of shared clonotypes between healthy human individuals. The study, taken as a whole, reports: Richness estimates generally favored naive over memory subsets. The study found lower generation probabilities in non-shared clonotypes than in those shared by all four donors. Clonotype sharing levels among donors were expected to vary with sequencing depth. Represented diversity, genetic and exposure-history alike, was limited by few donors.

Only in-frame clones appear in the TCRdb table, and some are missing; sequencing was by immunoSEQ multiplex PCR. The data show more than 2 million clones, approximately 95% seen once. The CDR3 has 14 residues. Trimming removed 4 bases from V and 0 bases from J, with 10 bases in between. In germline, CDR1 is SGHRS, CDR2 YFSETQ. This chain connects TRBV5-1 to TRBJ1-1; tentatively, D is TRBD1 (5 bases). Sequenced: naive CD4+ T cells sorted from blood. The sample's subset: CD45RA+ positively selected. This TCR was sampled from a man aged 18 to 30 in good health. The DNA of the CDR3 is TGCGCCAGCAGCGGGGGATGGTTGAACACTGAAGCTTTCTTT. Its translation: CASSGGWLNTEAFF.